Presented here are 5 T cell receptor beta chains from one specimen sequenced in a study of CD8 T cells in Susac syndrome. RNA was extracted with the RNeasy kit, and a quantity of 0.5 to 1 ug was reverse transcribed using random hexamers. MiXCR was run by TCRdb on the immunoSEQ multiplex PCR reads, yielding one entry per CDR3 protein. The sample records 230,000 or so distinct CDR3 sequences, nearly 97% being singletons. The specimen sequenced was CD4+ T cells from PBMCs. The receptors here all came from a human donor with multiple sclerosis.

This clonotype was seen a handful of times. The CDR3 loop is CASSRGQNYGYTF. As DNA, the CDR3 is TGTGCCAGCAGTCGAGGACAGAACTATGGCTACACCTTC. V gene TRBV25-1 combines with J gene TRBJ1-2, with a weak D call TRBD1 (6 bases). V was clipped by 5 bases and J by 2 bases, with 9 bases between them. This CDR3 has 13 residues. CDR1 and CDR2 (germline): MGHDK, SYGVNS.

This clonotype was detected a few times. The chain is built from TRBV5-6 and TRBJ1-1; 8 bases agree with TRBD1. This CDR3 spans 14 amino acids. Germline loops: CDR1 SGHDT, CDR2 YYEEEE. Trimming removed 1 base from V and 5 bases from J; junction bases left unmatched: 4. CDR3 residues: CASSLQGAGTEAFF. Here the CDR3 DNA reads TGTGCCAGCAGCTTGCAGGGGGCGGGAACTGAAGCTTTCTTT.

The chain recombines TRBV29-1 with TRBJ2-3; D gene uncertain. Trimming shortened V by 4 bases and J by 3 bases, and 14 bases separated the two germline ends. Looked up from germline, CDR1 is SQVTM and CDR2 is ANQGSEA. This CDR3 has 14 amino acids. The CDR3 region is CSVGRALGTDTQYF. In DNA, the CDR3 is TGCAGCGTTGGGCGAGCCCTGGGAACAGATACGCAGTATTTT.

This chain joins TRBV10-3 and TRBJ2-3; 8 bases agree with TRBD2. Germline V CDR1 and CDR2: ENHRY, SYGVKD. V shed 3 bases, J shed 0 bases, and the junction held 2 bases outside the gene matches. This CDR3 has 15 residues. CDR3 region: CAISDSGTSTDTQYF. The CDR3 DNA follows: TGTGCCATCAGTGATAGCGGGACGAGCACAGATACGCAGTATTTT.

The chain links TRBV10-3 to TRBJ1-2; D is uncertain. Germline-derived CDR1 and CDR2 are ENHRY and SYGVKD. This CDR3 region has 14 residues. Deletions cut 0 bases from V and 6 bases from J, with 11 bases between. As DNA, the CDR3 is TGTGCCATCAGTGAGTCGGAACAGTATAATGGCTACACCTTC. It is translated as CAISESEQYNGYTF.